Each of the 26 T cell receptor beta chains below was sequenced from the same sample in a study of T cells in Graves' hyperthyroidism and ophthalmopathy (dated by TCRdb to the late 2010s). The library came from multiplex PCR. The sample was run on an Illumina HiSeq 2000. The TCR beta CDR3 regions were amplified from RNA transcripts. For the first round of RT-PCR on the TCR CDR3, the HTBI primer set was used together with the Qiagen OneStep RT-PCR kit. TCRdb cleaned the public reads at Q25 with fastp, built clones with MiXCR and kept in-frame beta chains. Every entry covers one CDR3 protein and lists the most common genes and DNA from its rows. The sample yields about 610,000 distinct CDR3 sequences; roughly 14% were counted once. Around 4.5% of the sample comes from the top ten. Sequenced input: blood. The receptors here all came from a woman aged 40 to 49 with Graves' ophthalmopathy.

Many counts were recorded for this clonotype. The V gene is TRBV5-1, the J gene TRBJ2-7; 9 bases line up with TRBD1. The V segment lost 4 bases and the J segment 2 bases; nucleotides outside the gene matches: 10. Germline V gene sequence: CDR1 SGHRS, CDR2 YFSETQ. This CDR3 comprises 16 residues. The CDR3 region is CASSPVMGTGTYEQYF. The CDR3 DNA reads as TGCGCCAGCAGCCCCGTAATGGGGACAGGGACCTACGAGCAGTACTTC.

This clonotype was picked up many times. The chain carries TRBV5-1 and TRBJ1-1, with no clear D. Looked up from germline, CDR1 is SGHRS and CDR2 is YFSETQ. The germline V and J ends were trimmed by 0 bases and 7 bases, with 7 bases remaining between them. This CDR3 has 12 amino acids. The chain's CDR3 is CASSLVGDEAFF. CDR3 DNA sequence: TGCGCCAGCAGCTTGGTAGGCGATGAAGCTTTCTTT.

This clonotype showed up many times. The chain joins TRBV20-1 to TRBJ2-5, with D possibly being TRBD2 (5 bases). Germline assignment: CDR1 DFQATT and CDR2 SNEGSKA (reference sequence). The CDR3 runs to 14 residues. The V gene lost 1 base and the J gene lost 4 bases, with 13 bases spanning the gap. In DNA, the CDR3 is TGCAGTGCTAGAGTGGGAGTTGGTGTAGAGACCCAGTACTTC. Residues: CSARVGVGVETQYF.

This chain links TRBV18 with TRBJ1-1; 7 bases map to TRBD1. In germline, CDR1 is KGHSH, CDR2 LQKENI. The CDR3 has 14 residues. V shed 5 bases and J 5 bases; nucleotides not matched to a gene: 8. In DNA, the CDR3 is TGTGCCAGCTCAGTACGACAGGGCGAGACTGAAGCTTTCTTT. Translation: CASSVRQGETEAFF.

In regard to this clonotype: Compared with germline, one end of the junction differs, possibly owing to a read error. J is TRBJ2-7 and V is TRBV7-7; 9 nucleotides align to TRBD1. Per germline, CDR1 SSHAT and CDR2 FNYEAQ (reference sequence). The CDR3 sequence is 14 residues long. Written as DNA, the CDR3 is TGTGCTAGCAGCGCGAGGACAGGGGAATACGAGCAGTACTTC. This sequence encodes CASSARTGEYEQYF.

This clonotype showed up many times. J is TRBJ2-5 and V is TRBV15; TRBD1 matches 11 bases. Germline assignment: CDR1 LNHNV and CDR2 YYDKDF (reference sequence). The V segment lost 3 bases and the J segment 1 base; nucleotides outside the gene matches: 4. The CDR3 length is 16 residues. Here the CDR3 DNA reads TGTGCCACCAGCAGGTGGGGACAGGGGGTCCAAGAGACCCAGTACTTC. As protein: CATSRWGQGVQETQYF.

This clonotype was recorded at least ten times. The V call is TRBV27, the J call TRBJ1-1; D ambiguous. In germline, CDR1 is MNHEY, CDR2 SMNVEV (reference sequence). The CDR3 extends over 12 amino acids. V was pared by 4 bases and J by 10 bases, with 13 bases between. The CDR3 nucleotides read TGTGCCAGCAGTTCTCCGGGAGGCGGAGCTTTCTTT. This gives the protein CASSSPGGGAFF.

There are many counts of this clonotype. The chain uses TRBV6-1 and TRBJ2-1; D could derive from TRBD1 or TRBD2 (7 bases each). There are 14 residues in the CDR3. V lost 7 bases to trimming and J lost 8 bases, with 18 bases between them. CDR1 and CDR2 (germline): MNHNS, SASEGT. The CDR3 sequence is CASKRGGTVHEQFF. The CDR3 nucleotides are TGTGCCAGCAAGAGGGGGGGGACAGTTCATGAGCAGTTCTTC.

The genes are TRBV20-1 and TRBJ2-7; no definite D call. Germline CDR1 reads DFQATT; CDR2 reads SNEGSKA (reference sequence). The CDR3 sequence is 11 residues long. Trimming removed 1 base from V and 3 bases from J, with 4 bases in between. CDR3 nucleotide sequence: TGCAGTGCTAGAGGCTACTACGAGCAGTACTTC. This gives the protein CSARGYYEQYF.

Comment on this clonotype: A read error is possible here, since a much larger clone lies one base away. The chain recombines TRBV28 with TRBJ2-7; D might be TRBD1 (5 bases). Germline V gene lookup returns CDR1 MDHEN and CDR2 SYDVKM. Trimming removed 6 bases at V and 5 bases at J, with 11 bases between. The CDR3 has 12 residues. CDR3 loop: CASREQANEQYF. DNA of the CDR3: TGTGCCAGCAGAGAACAGGCTAACGAGCAGTACTTC.

This clonotype has ten or more counts. This chain links TRBV28 with TRBJ1-5; D not resolved. The germline CDR1 and CDR2 sequences are MDHEN and SYDVKM. The CDR3 runs 15 residues. Trimming removed 3 bases at V and 4 bases at J, with 13 bases between. The CDR3 DNA follows: TGTGCCAGCAGTTTTCCACGTACCCATAATCAGCCCCAGCATTTT. This codes for CASSFPRTHNQPQHF.

This clonotype showed up many times. The J gene is TRBJ2-7, the V gene TRBV6-2 or TRBV6-3, with TRBD2 as a possible D gene (6 bases). V shed 2 bases and J shed 3 bases, with 17 bases lying between them. The germline gives CDR1 MNHEY, CDR2 SVGEGT. This CDR3 has 16 amino acids. CDR3 amino acids: CASSYPGLAPFYEQYF. The CDR3 DNA sequence: TGTGCCAGCAGTTACCCCGGGCTAGCGCCCTTCTACGAGCAGTACTTC.

This clonotype was seen a handful of times. The chain links TRBV20-1 to TRBJ2-2; no definite D call. The length of the CDR3 is 14 residues. With 0 bases removed from V and 2 bases from J, the gap between germline ends came to 7 bases. The germline V gene encodes CDR1 DFQATT and CDR2 SNEGSKA (reference sequence). CDR3 in amino acids: CSARDVGNTGELFF. The CDR3 DNA is TGCAGTGCTAGAGATGTAGGTAACACCGGGGAGCTGTTTTTT.

This clonotype has a count of ten or more. V is TRBV20-1 and J is TRBJ2-2; the D gene is possibly TRBD2 (6 bases). The CDR3 is made up of 15 amino acids. Trimming removed 2 bases at V and 2 bases at J, with 12 bases between. Germline V CDR1 and CDR2: DFQATT, SNEGSKA (reference sequence). CDR3 bases: TGCAGTGCTAGATTCGGGACTTTCAACACCGGGGAGCTGTTTTTT. This translates into CSARFGTFNTGELFF.

This clonotype was found a few times. The chain employs TRBV18 and TRBJ1-1; D ambiguous. CDR1 is KGHSH, CDR2 LQKENI, per germline. The CDR3 runs 15 residues. With 3 bases removed from V and 6 bases from J, the gap between germline ends came to 17 bases. The CDR3 bases are TGTGCCAGCTCACCGGGCCACCACCGAACACCTGAAGCTTTCTTT. Translation: CASSPGHHRTPEAFF.

Many counts were recorded for this clonotype. The chain links TRBV5-6 to TRBJ1-1; D remains unclear. The CDR3 runs 15 residues. The V gene's germline CDR1 is SGHDT and CDR2 YYEEEE. Trimming cost V 2 bases and J 2 bases, with 13 bases left between them. For the CDR3, the DNA is TGTGCCAGCAGCTTACCCGGGCAACCTAACACTGAAGCTTTCTTT. Its protein product is CASSLPGQPNTEAFF.

Ten or more counts support this clonotype. This chain connects TRBV28 to TRBJ2-5; D perhaps matches TRBD2 (6 bases). With 5 bases removed from V and 5 bases from J, the gap between germline ends came to 15 bases. The CDR3 consists of 14 residues. Germline CDR1 and CDR2: MDHEN and SYDVKM. The CDR3 coding sequence is TGTGCCAGCAGTGGGGACTCACCACGGGAGACCCAGTACTTC. Translated: CASSGDSPRETQYF.

The rearrangement joins TRBV30 to TRBJ1-1; the D gene is possibly TRBD1 (5 bases). Germline V gene lookup returns CDR1 GTSNPN and CDR2 SVGIG (reference sequence). The CDR3 loop spans 13 amino acids. V was pared by 8 bases and J by 0 bases, with 13 bases between. The CDR3 region is CARTRGVNTEAFF. Here the CDR3 DNA reads TGTGCCCGAACAAGAGGGGTGAACACTGAAGCTTTCTTT.

This clonotype was counted at least ten times. The gene calls are TRBV28 and TRBJ2-5; D is unresolved. Germline values: CDR1 MDHEN, CDR2 SYDVKM. V was cut by 1 base and J by 5 bases, with 5 bases left in between. CDR3 length equals 12 residues. CDR3 sequence reads: CASSLFRETQYF. The CDR3 nucleotides are TGTGCCAGCAGTTTATTCCGGGAGACCCAGTACTTC.

This clonotype was seen at least ten times. For the CDR3, the DNA is TGTGCCAGCAGCCTCGGGACAGGGTTCCAGGGCTACACCTTC. Translating gives CASSLGTGFQGYTF. The genes are TRBV13 and TRBJ1-2, with TRBD1 identical over 9 bases. Germline values: CDR1 PRHDT, CDR2 FYEKMQ (reference sequence). There are 14 residues in the CDR3. The ends lost 5 bases at V and 8 bases at J; junction bases unmatched: 9.

CDR3 bases: TGTGCCAGCAGCCACCGGACAGGGTTGGGCACTGAAGCTTTCTTT. This codes for CASSHRTGLGTEAFF. The gene calls are TRBV3-1 and TRBJ1-1; 8 positions agree with TRBD1. CDR1 is LGHDT and CDR2 is YNNKEL in the germline V gene (reference sequence). Trimming at V came to 3 bases and at J to 4 bases, leaving 7 bases not matched to a gene. CDR3 size: 15 residues.

This clonotype was observed at least ten times. The chain combines TRBV12-3 or TRBV12-4 with TRBJ1-2, with D uncertain. This CDR3 contains 14 residues. The ends were cut back, 2 bases at V and 5 bases at J, with 12 bases in the middle. The CDR3 loop reads CASSLSGVGYGYTF. The DNA for the CDR3 is TGTGCCAGCAGTTTATCCGGGGTTGGGTATGGCTACACCTTC.

The chain has TRBV4-1 and TRBJ1-1; D is unclear. The V gene lost 1 base and the J gene lost 1 base, with 7 bases spanning the gap. Germline CDR1 MGHRA, CDR2 YSYEKL. The CDR3 spans 14 residues. CDR3 bases: TGCGCCAGCAGCCAAGTTGTCTGGAACACTGAAGCTTTCTTT. Its protein product is CASSQVVWNTEAFF.

This clonotype was counted between two and nine times. This chain connects TRBV27 to TRBJ2-7, with TRBD2 identical over 7 bases. V was pared by 4 bases and J by 1 base, with 10 bases of the junction left unmatched. Per germline, CDR1 MNHEY and CDR2 SMNVEV (reference sequence). This CDR3 has 16 residues. The CDR3 coding sequence is TGTGCCAGCAGTTCCCTGAAGGGCGGGAGATCCTACGAGCAGTACTTC. Translated, it gives CASSSLKGGRSYEQYF.

This clonotype was counted at least ten times. The rearrangement links TRBV13 to TRBJ1-3; tentative D call: TRBD1 (5 bases). Germline V lookup: CDR1 PRHDT, CDR2 FYEKMQ (reference sequence). The CDR3 runs to 15 residues. The V gene lost 5 bases and the J gene lost 0 bases, with 11 bases spanning the gap. The CDR3 region has the DNA TGTGCCAGCAGCCAAGGACACCTCTCTGGAAACACCATATATTTT. As protein: CASSQGHLSGNTIYF.

This clonotype has just a few counts. The V call is TRBV5-1, the J call TRBJ2-7; D is undetermined. Trimming stripped 2 bases from V and 7 bases from J, with 7 bases between. Germline CDR1 reads SGHRS; CDR2 reads YFSETQ. The CDR3 contains 11 residues. As DNA, the CDR3 is TGCGCCAGCAGCTTAAAGGGTGAGCAGTACTTC. It is translated as CASSLKGEQYF.